This T cell receptor (beta chain) stems from a study of blood T cells in healthy people across ages. It was with a sample-barcoded 5' primer and a J-beta primer mix that a second PCR of roughly 7 to 12 cycles was run. TCRdb re-called the 5' RACE reads with MiXCR, one entry per CDR3 protein. In the table there are about 1,800,000 distinct CDR3 sequences, under 30% of which are singletons. This clonotype was seen at least ten times. Its antigen is unknown. CDR1 SGHNT and CDR2 YYREEE come from the germline V gene (reference sequence). This CDR3 region has 20 residues. Trimming cost V 4 bases and J 3 bases; bases outside gene matches: 25. Study findings and constraints: Correlation between TCR beta diversity and naive T cell percentage was strong. Greater diversity and more naive CD4+ cells were seen in long-lived donors than in aged donors.

This receptor was obtained from a woman in her 30s in good health. The specimen was blood. The chain uses TRBV5-4 and TRBJ2-7; 7 nucleotides agree with TRBD2. The CDR3 here is CASSGGGGSGSAGEFYEQYF. The DNA for the CDR3 is TGTGCCAGCAGCGGAGGAGGCGGATCAGGGTCGGCGGGGGAGTTCTACGAGCAGTACTTC.